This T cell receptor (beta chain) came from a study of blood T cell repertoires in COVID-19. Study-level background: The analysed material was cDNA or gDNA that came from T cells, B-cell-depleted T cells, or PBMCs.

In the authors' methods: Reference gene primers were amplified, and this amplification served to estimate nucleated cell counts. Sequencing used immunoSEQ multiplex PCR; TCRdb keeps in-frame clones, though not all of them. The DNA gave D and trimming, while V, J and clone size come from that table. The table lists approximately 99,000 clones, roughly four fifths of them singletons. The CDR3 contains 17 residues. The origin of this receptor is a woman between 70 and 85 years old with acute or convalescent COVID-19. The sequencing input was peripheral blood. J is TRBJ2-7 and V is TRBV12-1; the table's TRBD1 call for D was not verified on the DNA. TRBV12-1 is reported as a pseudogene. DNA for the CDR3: TGTGCCAGCAGCTTTGCTACAGGGGGCCCAAATGCCTACGAGCAGTACTTC. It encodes CASSFATGGPNAYEQYF.